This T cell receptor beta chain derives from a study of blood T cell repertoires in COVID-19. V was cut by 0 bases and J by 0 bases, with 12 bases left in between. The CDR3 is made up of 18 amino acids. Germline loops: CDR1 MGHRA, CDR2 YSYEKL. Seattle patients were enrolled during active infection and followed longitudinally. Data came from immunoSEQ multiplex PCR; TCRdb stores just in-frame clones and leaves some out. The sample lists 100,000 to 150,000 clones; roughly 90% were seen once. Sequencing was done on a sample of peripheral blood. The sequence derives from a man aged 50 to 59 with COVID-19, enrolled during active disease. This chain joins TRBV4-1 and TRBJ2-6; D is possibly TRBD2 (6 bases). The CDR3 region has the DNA TGCGCCAGCAGCCAAGATAGTACCGGGAGCTCTGGGGCCAACGTCCTGACTTTC. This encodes CASSQDSTGSSGANVLTF.